This TCR beta chain was identified in a study of early T cells in non-severe SARS-CoV-2 infection. Attachment of unique molecular identifiers to individual cDNA molecules was performed. Using its own MiXCR run on the 5' RACE reads, TCRdb lists one record per CDR3 protein. This table has fewer than 90,000 distinct CDR3 sequences, around 14% appearing once. This clonotype appeared a few times. V was shortened by 4 bases and J by 2 bases, with 12 bases between the two germline ends. CDR1 and CDR2 (germline): MDHEN, SYDVKM. The CDR3 contains 14 residues. The clonotype originates from an adult who was a healthcare worker with PCR-confirmed SARS-CoV-2 infection or an uninfected control (not recorded which). The V call is TRBV28, the J call TRBJ2-7; D gene uncertain. Material for sequencing was whole blood. The DNA for the CDR3 is TGTGCCAGCAGTTCATCCTCGGTAGCCTACGAGCAGTACTTC. Translating gives CASSSSSVAYEQYF.